This TCR beta chain was documented in a study of blood T cell repertoires in COVID-19. Across the study: Material from acute and convalescent COVID-19 was sourced from the United States, Italy and Spain. Nucleic acid was either cDNA or gDNA, and it came from T cells, B-cell-depleted T cells, or PBMCs.

V lost 2 bases to trimming and J lost 8 bases, with 10 bases between them. Per the germline V gene, CDR1 is LNHDA and CDR2 is SQIVND (reference sequence). CDR3 size: 13 residues. In the authors' methods: It was from reference gene primer amplification that nucleated cell counts were estimated. The assay was immunoSEQ multiplex PCR, and TCRdb's table has in-frame clones only and misses some. From that table come the V and J calls and clone size; the DNA was used to work out D and trimming. There are about 80,000 clones in the sample; 70% to 80% occur only once, and 15% to 20% lies in the top ten. This clonotype was sampled from a man between 65 and 80 years old with active or convalescent COVID-19. The sample taken for sequencing was peripheral blood. The V call is TRBV19, the J call TRBJ2-4; D possibly corresponds to TRBD1 (5 bases). DNA of the CDR3: TGTGCCAGTAGTATAAAGGAAGGGGACATTCAGTACTTC. Its translation is CASSIKEGDIQYF.